These 18 T cell receptor beta chains were sequenced from one sample in a study of T cells in Graves' hyperthyroidism and ophthalmopathy. Amplified TCR beta CDR3 regions came from RNA transcripts. TCR CDR3 regions were first amplified by RT-PCR with HTBI primers. One entry per CDR3 protein results from TCRdb running MiXCR on the multiplex PCR reads. The top ten clones hold 30% to 40% of a sample with just under 750,000 distinct CDR3 sequences, roughly a third of them seen once. Sample: blood. The receptors here all came from a woman in her thirties or forties with Graves' hyperthyroidism.

The chain's CDR3 is CASSQGRAGGLGNEKLFF. DNA of the CDR3: TGCGCCAGCAGCCAAGGGCGGGCAGGGGGCCTTGGTAATGAAAAACTGTTTTTT. This rearrangement joins TRBV4-1 to TRBJ1-4, with 8 nucleotides matching TRBD1. Germline assignment: CDR1 MGHRA and CDR2 YSYEKL. This CDR3 comprises 18 residues. Losses at the gene ends were 1 base for V and 4 bases for J; bases not matched to a gene: 11.

The CDR3 sequence is CSALQEPLKTQHF. In nucleotides, the CDR3 is TGCAGTGCTTTACAGGAACCCCTAAAGACCCAGCATTTT. This chain links TRBV20-1 with TRBJ1-5, with D tentatively TRBD1 (5 bases). Germline-derived CDR1 and CDR2 are DFQATT and SNEGSKA (reference sequence). V was clipped by 5 bases and J by 11 bases, with 19 bases between them. The CDR3 sequence is 13 residues long.

The chain has TRBV6-6 and TRBJ2-2; D ambiguous. Trimming removed 4 bases from V and 4 bases from J, with 13 bases in between. Germline CDR1 MNHNY, CDR2 SVGAGI (reference sequence). The CDR3 extends over 15 amino acids. The DNA for the CDR3 is TGTGCCAGCAGTTCCGTTGTGACGATCACCGGGGAGCTGTTTTTT. This translates into CASSSVVTITGELFF.

The rearrangement links TRBV30 to TRBJ1-1, with D unresolved. V was pared by 2 bases and J by 11 bases, with 9 bases between. This CDR3 is built from 10 residues. From germline, CDR1 is GTSNPN and CDR2 SVGIG (reference sequence). DNA for the CDR3: TGTGCCTGGAGTACCGAACGGGCTTTCTTT. Its translation is CAWSTERAFF.

The V and J genes are TRBV7-2 and TRBJ1-3; D is uncertain. Trimming removed 3 bases at V and 1 base at J, with 13 bases between. From germline, CDR1 is SGHTA and CDR2 FQGNSA. The CDR3 length is 16 residues. CDR3 coding DNA: TGTGCCAGCAGCTTGGCCTTGGGCAGATCTGGAAACACCATATATTTT. It codes for CASSLALGRSGNTIYF.

In this sample, this clonotype turned up a few times. J is TRBJ1-2 and V is TRBV19; D may be TRBD1 (6 bases). Trimming cost V 3 bases and J 8 bases, with 19 bases left between them. The CDR3 has 15 residues. CDR1 is LNHDA and CDR2 is SQIVND in the germline V gene (reference sequence). Written as DNA, the CDR3 is TGTGCCAGTAGTATTACAGGGTCCCAGGTATCGGGCTACACCTTC. Translating it yields CASSITGSQVSGYTF.

The table lists this clonotype with a few counts. The chain links TRBV7-8 to TRBJ1-2; D call uncertain. The germline V and J ends were trimmed by 2 bases and 5 bases, with 15 bases remaining between them. The CDR3 length is 15 residues. The V gene's germline CDR1 is SGHVS and CDR2 FQNEAQ. The CDR3 DNA sequence: TGTGCCAGCAGCTTATATCCCGGGAATCCTTATGGCTACACCTTC. As protein: CASSLYPGNPYGYTF.

This chain connects TRBV19 to TRBJ1-2; the match to TRBD1 covers 7 bases. J gave up 8 bases and V 1 base, and 10 bases lay outside the gene matches. Germline V CDR1 and CDR2: LNHDA, SQIVND (reference sequence). The CDR3 length is 15 residues. The CDR3 spells CASSIVRQGWSGYTF. The CDR3 nucleotides are TGTGCCAGTAGTATAGTGAGACAGGGTTGGTCGGGCTACACCTTC.

In the case of this clonotype: A clone one base away is much larger, so this may be a read error. The chain couples TRBV5-1 to TRBJ1-5; 10 nucleotides align to TRBD1. V was pared by 0 bases and J by 2 bases, with 2 bases of the junction left unmatched. The CDR3 has 16 residues. Germline-derived CDR1 and CDR2 are SGHRS and YFSETQ. The CDR3 nucleotides are TGCGCCAGCAGCTTGGGGACAGGGGGAGGCAATCAGCCCCAGCATTTT. It encodes CASSLGTGGGNQPQHF.

The chain carries TRBV3-1 and TRBJ1-3; 7 nucleotides align to TRBD1. Unmatched junction bases numbered 2, after V lost 0 bases and J lost 0 bases. CDR3 length: 16 amino acids. The germline V gene encodes CDR1 LGHDT and CDR2 YNNKEL (reference sequence). The CDR3 is CASSQERDSSGNTIYF. CDR3 bases: TGTGCCAGCAGCCAAGAGAGGGACAGCTCTGGAAACACCATATATTTT.

The J gene is TRBJ2-5, the V gene TRBV10-3, with TRBD1 matching over 10 bases. This CDR3 comprises 14 residues. The V and J ends lost 6 bases and 2 bases, in that order; junction bases with no gene match: 3. Germline-derived CDR1 and CDR2 are ENHRY and SYGVKD. DNA for the CDR3: TGTGCCATCAGCCGGACAGGGGGACAAGAGACCCAGTACTTC. Its protein product is CAISRTGGQETQYF.

With regard to this clonotype: A much larger clone is a single base away; this may be a read error. This chain links TRBV12-3 or TRBV12-4 with TRBJ1-2, with TRBD1 matching 8 bases. The CDR3 loop spans 15 amino acids. The CDR3 region has the DNA TGTGCCAGCAGTCTCGACAGGGGTTTGATCGATGGCTACGCCTTC. It codes for CASSLDRGLIDGYAF.

This clonotype was picked up a small number of times. The rearrangement joins TRBV13 to TRBJ2-5; TRBD1 matches 8 bases. The V gene end was trimmed by 5 bases and the J gene end by 4 bases; junction bases not matched to a gene: 12. Germline CDR1 and CDR2: PRHDT and FYEKMQ (reference sequence). The CDR3 runs to 16 residues. DNA of the CDR3: TGTGCCAGCAGCCCTATCCTGACAGGGGCTGGAGAGACCCAGTACTTC. Encoded protein: CASSPILTGAGETQYF.

The chain couples TRBV6-5 to TRBJ1-2, with TRBD1 as a possible D gene (5 bases). Germline loops: CDR1 MNHEY, CDR2 SVGAGI. Trimming shortened V by 6 bases and J by 4 bases, and 12 bases separated the two germline ends. The CDR3 extends over 13 amino acids. The DNA of the CDR3 is TGTGCCAGCAGCCATCGGGGGTCCTATGGCTACACCTTC. This translates into CASSHRGSYGYTF.

J is TRBJ1-1 and V is TRBV5-1; 7 nucleotides align to TRBD1. Germline trimming cut 4 bases from V and 3 bases from J; bases unmatched to any gene: 15. The V gene's germline CDR1 is SGHRS and CDR2 YFSETQ. The CDR3 runs to 17 residues. The CDR3 here is CASSQDGTGALHTEAFF. The CDR3 DNA follows: TGCGCCAGCAGCCAAGATGGAACAGGGGCACTTCACACTGAAGCTTTCTTT.

As regards this clonotype: Germline and junction disagree at one end, which may indicate a read error. The CDR3 nucleotides read TGCAGTGCTAGAGATCTGCGGACTAGCTCCGTGGTTCAAGGGACCCAGTACTTC. Its protein is CSARDLRTSSVVQGTQYF. This chain links TRBV20-1 with TRBJ2-5, with TRBD2 matching 8 bases. Germline V gene sequence: CDR1 DFQATT, CDR2 SNEGSKA (reference sequence). The CDR3 totals 18 residues.

This clonotype was detected a few times. This chain uses TRBV19 with TRBJ1-2, with TRBD1 as a possible D gene (5 bases). Per the germline V gene, CDR1 is LNHDA and CDR2 is SQIVND (reference sequence). V was trimmed by 4 bases and J by 8 bases, leaving 11 bases between them. This CDR3 comprises 12 residues. The CDR3 is CASSTGLVGYTF. CDR3 sequence (DNA): TGTGCCAGTAGTACAGGGTTGGTGGGCTACACCTTC.

The table lists this clonotype with many counts. The chain combines TRBV11-3 with TRBJ2-5; maybe TRBD2 (5 bases). Looked up from germline, CDR1 is SGHNT and CDR2 is YENEEA. There are 14 residues in the CDR3. V lost 5 bases and J 0 bases, leaving 10 bases between the germline ends. The CDR3: CASSTREHQETQYF. The CDR3 coding sequence is TGTGCCAGCAGCACCCGGGAACACCAAGAGACCCAGTACTTC.